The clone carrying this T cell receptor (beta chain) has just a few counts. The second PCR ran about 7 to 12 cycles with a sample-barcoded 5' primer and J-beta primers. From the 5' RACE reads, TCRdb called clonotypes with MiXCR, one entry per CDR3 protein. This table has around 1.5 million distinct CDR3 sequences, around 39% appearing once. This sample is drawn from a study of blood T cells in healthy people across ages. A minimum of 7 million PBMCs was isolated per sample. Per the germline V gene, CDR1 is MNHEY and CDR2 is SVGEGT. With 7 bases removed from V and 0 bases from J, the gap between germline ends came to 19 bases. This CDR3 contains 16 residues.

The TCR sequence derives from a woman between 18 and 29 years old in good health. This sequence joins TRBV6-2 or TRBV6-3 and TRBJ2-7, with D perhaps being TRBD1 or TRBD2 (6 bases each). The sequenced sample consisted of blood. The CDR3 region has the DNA TGTGCCAGCACCGCCGGGGGAGGCAGGGGCTCCTACGAGCAGTACTTC. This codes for CASTAGGGRGSYEQYF.